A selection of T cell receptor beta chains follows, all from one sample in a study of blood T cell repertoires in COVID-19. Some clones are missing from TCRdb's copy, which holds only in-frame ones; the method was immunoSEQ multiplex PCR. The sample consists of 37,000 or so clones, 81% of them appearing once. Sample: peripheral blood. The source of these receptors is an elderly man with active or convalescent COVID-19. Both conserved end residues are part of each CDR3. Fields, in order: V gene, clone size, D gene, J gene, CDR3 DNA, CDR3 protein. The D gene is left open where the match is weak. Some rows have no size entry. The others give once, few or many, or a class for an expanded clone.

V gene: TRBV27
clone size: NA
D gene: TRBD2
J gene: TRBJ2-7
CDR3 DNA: TGTGCCAGCAGCCTGACTAGCGCAGCCTACGAGCAGTACTTC
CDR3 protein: CASSLTSAAYEQYF

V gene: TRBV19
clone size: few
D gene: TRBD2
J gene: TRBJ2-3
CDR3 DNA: TGTGCCAGTAGTATAGGGACTAGCGTTAGAAGGGATACGCAGTATTTT
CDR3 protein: CASSIGTSVRRDTQYF

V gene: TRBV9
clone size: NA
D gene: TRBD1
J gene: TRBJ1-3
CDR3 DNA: TGTGCCAGCAGCGAGGGCAGGGGGCCTGGAAACACCATATATTTT
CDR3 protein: CASSEGRGPGNTIYF

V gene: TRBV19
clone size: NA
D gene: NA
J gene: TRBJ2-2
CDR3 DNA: TGTGCCAGTAACCCCAGGTGGGACTCGGCCGGGGAGCTGTTTTTT
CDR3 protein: CASNPRWDSAGELFF

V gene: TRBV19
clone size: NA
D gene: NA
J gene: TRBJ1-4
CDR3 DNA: TGTGCCAGTAGTATAGAGGTCTGGGGAGACAATGAAAAACTGTTTTTT
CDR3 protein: CASSIEVWGDNEKLFF

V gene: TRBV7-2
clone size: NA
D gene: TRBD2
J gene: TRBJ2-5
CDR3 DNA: TGTGCCAGCAGCTTGGGAGGGACTGTCGTCGAGACCCAGTACTTC
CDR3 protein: CASSLGGTVVETQYF

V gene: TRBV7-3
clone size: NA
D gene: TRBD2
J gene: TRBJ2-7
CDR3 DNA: TGTGCCAGCTCCCTTACTCGATGGCGGGAGGGCCAGGTCAACGAGCAGTACTTC
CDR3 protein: CASSLTRWREGQVNEQYF

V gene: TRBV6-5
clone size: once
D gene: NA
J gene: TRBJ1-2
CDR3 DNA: TGTGCCAGCAGGGGGGACAAAGTGGGCTACACCTTC
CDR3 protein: CASRGDKVGYTF

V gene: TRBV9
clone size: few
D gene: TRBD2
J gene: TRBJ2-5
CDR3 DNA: TGTGCCAGCAGCGTGGCGGGAGTGGGAGAGACCCAGTACTTC
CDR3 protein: CASSVAGVGETQYF

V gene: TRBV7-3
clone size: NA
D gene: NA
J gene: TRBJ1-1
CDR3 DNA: TGTGCCAGCAGCCTTACCGCGGGGGGGAACACTGAAGCTTTCTTT
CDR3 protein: CASSLTAGGNTEAFF

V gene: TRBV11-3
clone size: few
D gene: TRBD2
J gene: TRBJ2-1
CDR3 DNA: TGTGCCAGCAGACGGCGGGAGGGCCGCAATGAGCAGTTCTTC
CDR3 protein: CASRRREGRNEQFF

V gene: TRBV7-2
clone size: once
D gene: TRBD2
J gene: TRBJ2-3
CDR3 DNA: TGTGCCAGCAGCATATATAGCGGGAGGGGCACAGATACGCAGTATTTT
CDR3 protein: CASSIYSGRGTDTQYF

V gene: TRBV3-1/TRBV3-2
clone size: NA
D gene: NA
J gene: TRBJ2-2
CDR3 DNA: TGTGCCAGCAGCCAAGATGAGGTTTTAAGCGGGGAGCTGTTTTTT
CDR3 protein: CASSQDEVLSGELFF

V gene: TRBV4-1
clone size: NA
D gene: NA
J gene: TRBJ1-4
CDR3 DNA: TGCGCCAGCAGCCAAGCCGCAGGGAATGTTGGAAAACTGTTTTTT
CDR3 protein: CASSQAAGNVGKLFF

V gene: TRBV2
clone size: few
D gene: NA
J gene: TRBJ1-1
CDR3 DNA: TGTGCCAGCAGTCTAACAGGGTCGAACACTGAAGCTTTCTTT
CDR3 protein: CASSLTGSNTEAFF

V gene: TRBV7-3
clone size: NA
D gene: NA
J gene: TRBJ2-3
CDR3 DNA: TGTGCCAGCAGCCCCCCGACAGGAGGGGGGGACACAGATACGCAGTATTTT
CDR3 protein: CASSPPTGGGDTDTQYF

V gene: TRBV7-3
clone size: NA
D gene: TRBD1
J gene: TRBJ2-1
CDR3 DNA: TGTGCCAGCTCAAAAGTTATCGGGACAGACTACAATGAGCAGTTCTTC
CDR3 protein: CASSKVIGTDYNEQFF

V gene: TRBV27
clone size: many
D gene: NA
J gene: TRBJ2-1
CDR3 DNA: TGTGCCAGCAGTTTATCGGAGGGACCGGGGGAGTTCTTC
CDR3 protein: CASSLSEGPGEFF

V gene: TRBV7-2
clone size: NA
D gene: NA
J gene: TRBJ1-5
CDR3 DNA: TGTGCCAGCAGCTTAGGGGGTGACAGACGAAATCAGCCCCAGCATTTT
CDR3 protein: CASSLGGDRRNQPQHF

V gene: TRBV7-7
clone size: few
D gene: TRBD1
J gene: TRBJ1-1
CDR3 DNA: TGTGCCAGCAGCTTAATACAGGGGGACACTGAAGCTTTCTTT
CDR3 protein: CASSLIQGDTEAFF

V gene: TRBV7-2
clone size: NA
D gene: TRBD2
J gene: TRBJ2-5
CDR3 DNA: TGTGCCAGCAGCTTAGGGGGAACTAGCGGGGTCCAAGAGACCCAGTACTTC
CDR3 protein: CASSLGGTSGVQETQYF

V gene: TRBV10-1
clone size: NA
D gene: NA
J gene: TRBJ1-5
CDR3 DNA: TGCGCCAGCAGTTTGTGTGGACAAAAGTTCGGGAGCAATCAGCCCCAGCATTTT
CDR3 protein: CASSLCGQKFGSNQPQHF

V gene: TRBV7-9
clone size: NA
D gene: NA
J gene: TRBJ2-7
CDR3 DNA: TGTGCCAGCAGCTTCTCCGGGAGCTCCTACGAGCAGTACTTC
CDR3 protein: CASSFSGSSYEQYF

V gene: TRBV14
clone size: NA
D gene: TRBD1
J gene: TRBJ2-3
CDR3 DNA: TGTGCCAGCAGCCTCCCACAGGGGACGCAGTATTTT
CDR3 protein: CASSLPQGTQYF

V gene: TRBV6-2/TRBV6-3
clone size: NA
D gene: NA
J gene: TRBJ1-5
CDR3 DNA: TGTGCCAGCAGTACTGGGGGCATCGGCAATCAGCCCCAGCATTTT
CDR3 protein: CASSTGGIGNQPQHF

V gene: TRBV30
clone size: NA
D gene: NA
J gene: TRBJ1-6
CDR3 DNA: TGTGCCTGGAGTCGGGATAATTCACCCCTCCACTTT
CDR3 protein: CAWSRDNSPLHF

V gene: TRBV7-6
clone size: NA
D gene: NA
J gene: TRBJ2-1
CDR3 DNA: TGTGCCAGCAGCTCCGTGGCGGGAAATGAGCAGTTCTTC
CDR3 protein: CASSSVAGNEQFF

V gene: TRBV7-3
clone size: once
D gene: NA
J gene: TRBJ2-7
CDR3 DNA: TGTGCCAGCAGCTTAACCAACGGGGAGCCCTACGAGCAGTACTTC
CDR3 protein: CASSLTNGEPYEQYF

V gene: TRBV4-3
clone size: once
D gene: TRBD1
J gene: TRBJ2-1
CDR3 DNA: TGCGCCAGCAGCCACGGGACAGGGGGCTCCCCCTCCTACAATGAGCAGTTCTTC
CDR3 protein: CASSHGTGGSPSYNEQFF

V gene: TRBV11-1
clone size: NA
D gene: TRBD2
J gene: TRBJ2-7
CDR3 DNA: TGTGCCAGCAGCTTCCAAGCGGGGCGCTCCTACGAGCAGTACTTC
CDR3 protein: CASSFQAGRSYEQYF

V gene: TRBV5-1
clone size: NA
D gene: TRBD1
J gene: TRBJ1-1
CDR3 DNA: TGCGCCAGCAGGGGGACAGGGGGGTTGAACACTGAAGCTTTCTTT
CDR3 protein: CASRGTGGLNTEAFF

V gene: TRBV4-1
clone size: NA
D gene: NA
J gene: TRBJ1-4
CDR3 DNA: TGCGCCAGCAGCCTAGCCCCCCCTGCAACTAATGAAAAACTGTTTTTT
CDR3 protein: CASSLAPPATNEKLFF

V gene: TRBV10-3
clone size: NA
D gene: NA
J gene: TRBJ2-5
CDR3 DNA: TGTGCCATCAGTGAATTCAGCGCGCGGGAGACCCAGTACTTC
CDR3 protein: CAISEFSARETQYF

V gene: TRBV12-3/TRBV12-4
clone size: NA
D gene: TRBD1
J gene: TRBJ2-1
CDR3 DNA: TGTGCCAGCAGCCGGGACAGTTGGGAGCAGTTCTTC
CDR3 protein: CASSRDSWEQFF

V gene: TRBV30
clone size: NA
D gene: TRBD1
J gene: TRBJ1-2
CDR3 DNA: TGTGCCTGGAGCTGGACAGGGAGGAACTATGGCTACACCTTC
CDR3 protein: CAWSWTGRNYGYTF

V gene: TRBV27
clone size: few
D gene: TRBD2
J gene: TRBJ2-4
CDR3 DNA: TGTGCCAGCAGTTTATGGGGCGGGAGGGGCAAAAACATTCAGTACTTC
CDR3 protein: CASSLWGGRGKNIQYF

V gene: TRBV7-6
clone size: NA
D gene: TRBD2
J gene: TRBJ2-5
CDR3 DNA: TGTGCCAGCAGCTTAGGGCTAGCGGGGGGTTTCTCTCCCGAAGAGACCCAGTACTTC
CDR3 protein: CASSLGLAGGFSPEETQYF

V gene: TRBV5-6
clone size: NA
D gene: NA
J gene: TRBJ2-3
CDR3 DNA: TGTGCCAGCAGCGTGAGGAGCACAGATACGCAGTATTTT
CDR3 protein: CASSVRSTDTQYF

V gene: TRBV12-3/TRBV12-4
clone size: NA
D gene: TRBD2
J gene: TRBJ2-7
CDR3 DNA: TGTGCCAGCGGAAGACTAGCGAACGAGCAGTACTTC
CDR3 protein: CASGRLANEQYF

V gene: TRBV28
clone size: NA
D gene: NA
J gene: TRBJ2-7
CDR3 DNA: TGTGCCAGCGGGGGCTCCGGGGAGAGGTACGAGCAGTACTTC
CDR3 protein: CASGGSGERYEQYF

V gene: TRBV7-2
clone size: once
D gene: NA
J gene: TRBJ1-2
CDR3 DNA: TGTGCCAGCAGCTTAGGAGGGCGGGGCTACACCTTC
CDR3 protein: CASSLGGRGYTF

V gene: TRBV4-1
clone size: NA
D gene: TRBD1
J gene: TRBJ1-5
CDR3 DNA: TGCGCCAGCAGCCAAGATATCAGGGGGGCCTATCAGCCCCAGCATTTT
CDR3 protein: CASSQDIRGAYQPQHF

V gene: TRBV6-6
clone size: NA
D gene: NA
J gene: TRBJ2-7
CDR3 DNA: TGTGCCAGCGGACTTGAAGGGAGGTACGAGCAGTACTTC
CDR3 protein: CASGLEGRYEQYF

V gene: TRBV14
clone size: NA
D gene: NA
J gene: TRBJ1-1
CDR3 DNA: TGTGCCAGCAGCCAAACGCCAGGGGCGAGGGGAGAAGCTTTCTTT
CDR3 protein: CASSQTPGARGEAFF

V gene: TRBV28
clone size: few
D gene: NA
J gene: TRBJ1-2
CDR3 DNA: TGTGCCAGCAGTTCAACATTGTATGGCTACACCTTC
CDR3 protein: CASSSTLYGYTF

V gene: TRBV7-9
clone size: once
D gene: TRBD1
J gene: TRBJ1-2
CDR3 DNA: TGTGCCAGCAGCTTCGATACAGGGGGCGGAGATGGCTACACCTTC
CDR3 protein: CASSFDTGGGDGYTF

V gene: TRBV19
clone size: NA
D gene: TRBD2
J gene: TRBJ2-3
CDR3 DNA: TGTGCCAGTAGTCTTGGACTAGCCCCCGATACGCAGTATTTT
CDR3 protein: CASSLGLAPDTQYF

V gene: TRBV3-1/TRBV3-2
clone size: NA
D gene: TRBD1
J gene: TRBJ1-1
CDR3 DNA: TGTGCCAGCAGGCCGACAGGGGGGACGACTTTCTTT
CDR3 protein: CASRPTGGTTFF

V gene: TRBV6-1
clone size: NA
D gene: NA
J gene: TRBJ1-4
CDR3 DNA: TGTGCCAGCAGTGAAGTTATAGCAACTAATGAAAAACTGTTTTTT
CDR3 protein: CASSEVIATNEKLFF

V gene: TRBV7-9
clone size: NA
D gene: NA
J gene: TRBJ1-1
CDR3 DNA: TGTGCCAGCAGGTTAACAGGGACCGGTGAAGCTTTCTTT
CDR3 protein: CASRLTGTGEAFF

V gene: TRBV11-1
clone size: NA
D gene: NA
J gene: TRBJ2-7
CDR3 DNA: TGTGCCAGCAGCTTAGCGCTGGGGGCGGGAGCTCCCGAGCAGTACTTC
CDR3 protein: CASSLALGAGAPEQYF

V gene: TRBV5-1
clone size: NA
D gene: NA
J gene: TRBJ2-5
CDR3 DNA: TGCGCCAGCAGCGTGACAATTCAAGAGACCCAGTACTTC
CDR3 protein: CASSVTIQETQYF

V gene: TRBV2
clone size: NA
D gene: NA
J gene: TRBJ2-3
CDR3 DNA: TGTGCCAGCAGGACAGACGGAGATACGCAGTATTTT
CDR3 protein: CASRTDGDTQYF

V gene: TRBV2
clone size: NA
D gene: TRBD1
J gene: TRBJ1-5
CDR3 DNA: TGTGCCAGCACGGACAGGCGTTTTAATCAGCCCCAGCATTTT
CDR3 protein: CASTDRRFNQPQHF

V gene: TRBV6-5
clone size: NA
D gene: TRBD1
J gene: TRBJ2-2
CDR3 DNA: TGTGCCAGCAGGGGGGACAGGGGAGGCCCCGGGGAGCTGTTTTTT
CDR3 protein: CASRGDRGGPGELFF

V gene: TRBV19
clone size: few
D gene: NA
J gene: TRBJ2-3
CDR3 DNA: TGTGCCAGTAGTATTAATACTAGGAGGGCAGATACGCAGTATTTT
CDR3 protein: CASSINTRRADTQYF